Listed below are T cell receptor beta chains from one sample, sequenced in a study of blood T cells in healthy people across ages. TCRdb analysed the 5' RACE reads with MiXCR anew, one entry per CDR3 protein. In the table there are some 760,000 distinct CDR3 sequences, approximately 25% of which are singletons. This same sample was also part of a study on T cells of mothers and their children.

The material sequenced was blood. Receptor source: a boy aged 5-17 years in good health. The CDR3 runs from the conserved cysteine through the conserved F or W. A D gene is named only where the DNA matches it firmly. Some rows mark clone size as missing; the rest say once, few, many or name a class of expanded clone.

D gene	clone size	V gene	J gene	CDR3 protein	CDR3 DNA
-	-	TRBV29-1	TRBJ2-7	CSAETEYEQYF	TGCAGCGCAGAGACCGAATACGAGCAGTACTTC
-	few	TRBV12-3/TRBV12-4	TRBJ1-3	CASSLLRGNTIYF	TGTGCCAGCAGTTTATTACGGGGAAACACCATATATTTT
TRBD1	few	TRBV7-2	TRBJ2-1	CASSPQQGNEQFF	TGTGCCAGCAGCCCCCAACAGGGGAATGAGCAGTTCTTC
-	-	TRBV6-5	TRBJ2-7	CASSPGFLYEQYF	TGTGCCAGCAGTCCCGGGTTTCTCTACGAGCAGTACTTC
TRBD2	-	TRBV7-2	TRBJ2-5	CASSSTTPSGRGQETQYF	TGTGCCAGCAGCTCCACGACCCCTAGCGGGAGAGGACAAGAGACCCAGTACTTC
TRBD2	-	TRBV2	TRBJ2-1	CASSMGTSGRAGEQFF	TGTGCCAGCAGCATGGGGACTAGCGGGAGGGCCGGTGAGCAGTTCTTC
TRBD2	few	TRBV6-2/TRBV6-3	TRBJ2-7	CASSYPIAGGRWSYEQYF	TGTGCCAGCAGTTACCCGATAGCGGGGGGGCGTTGGTCCTACGAGCAGTACTTC
TRBD1	few	TRBV12-3/TRBV12-4	TRBJ2-7	CASSLADRELREQYF	TGTGCCAGCAGTTTAGCAGACAGGGAGTTGAGGGAGCAGTACTTC
TRBD2	few	TRBV9	TRBJ2-1	CASSGRTSGYNEQFF	TGTGCCAGCAGCGGCCGGACTAGCGGCTACAATGAGCAGTTCTTC
-	few	TRBV5-5	TRBJ1-1	CASSSDVNTEAFF	TGTGCCAGCAGCTCCGACGTGAACACTGAAGCTTTCTTT
-	-	TRBV4-3	TRBJ2-2	CASSQGPSSGNTGELFF	TGCGCCAGCAGCCAAGGTCCCTCTTCGGGGAACACCGGGGAGCTGTTTTTT
-	-	TRBV29-1	TRBJ2-5	CSVGSGNQVEEQYF	TGTAGCGTTGGATCCGGGAACCAGGTTGAAGAGCAGTACTTC
TRBD1	few	TRBV7-9	TRBJ2-7	CASTGTESYEQYF	TGTGCCAGCACCGGGACAGAGTCCTACGAGCAGTACTTC
-	few	TRBV3-1	TRBJ1-1	CASSQSPVYTEAFF	TGTGCCAGCAGCCAATCTCCAGTCTACACTGAAGCTTTCTTT
TRBD2	-	TRBV5-6	TRBJ2-5	CASSLVFSSGRALEEETQYF	TGTGCCAGCAGCTTGGTTTTCAGTAGCGGGAGGGCCCTGGAGGAGGAGACCCAGTACTTC
-	few	TRBV29-1	TRBJ2-1	CSLGVTNTISEQFF	TGCAGCTTGGGGGTAACCAATACAATTTCTGAGCAGTTCTTC
-	few	TRBV12-3/TRBV12-4	TRBJ1-1	CASRRRFGEAFF	TGTGCCAGCAGGCGACGGTTTGGGGAAGCTTTCTTT
-	-	TRBV7-2	TRBJ1-5	CASSEDPRDQPQHF	TGTGCCAGCAGCGAGGACCCGCGTGATCAGCCCCAGCATTTT
-	few	TRBV29-1	TRBJ2-5	CSVDRRVQTQYF	TGCAGCGTTGATCGCAGGGTACAGACCCAGTACTTC
-	few	TRBV29-1	TRBJ2-1	CSDMTGRNEQFF	TGCAGCGACATGACAGGGAGGAATGAGCAGTTCTTC
TRBD1	-	TRBV18	TRBJ2-2	CASSRNPGQGPNTGELFF	TGTGCCAGCTCACGTAATCCGGGACAGGGGCCGAACACCGGGGAGCTGTTTTTT
-	once	TRBV7-2	TRBJ2-5	CASSHLLGTRETQYF	TGTGCCAGCAGCCACCTCCTGGGGACAAGGGAGACCCAGTACTTC
-	few	TRBV5-6	TRBJ2-2	CASSRSSRELFF	TGTGCCAGCAGCCGTAGTAGTCGGGAGCTGTTTTTT
TRBD1	-	TRBV3-1	TRBJ1-1	CASARTGAGLAFF	TGTGCCAGCGCACGGACAGGGGCCGGTCTAGCTTTCTTT
TRBD1	-	TRBV29-1	TRBJ1-2	CSVEDGTANYGYTF	TGCAGCGTTGAAGACGGGACAGCTAACTATGGCTACACCTTC
-	-	TRBV7-2	TRBJ2-2	CASSLWATGELFF	TGTGCCAGCAGCTTATGGGCGACCGGGGAGCTGTTTTTT
TRBD1	few	TRBV20-1	TRBJ2-5	CSARDRGHRVETQYF	TGCAGTGCCAGAGACAGGGGGCATAGGGTCGAGACCCAGTACTTC
-	-	TRBV6-5	TRBJ1-3	CASSYSDPRGYSGNTIYF	TGTGCCAGCAGTTACTCGGATCCCCGCGGGTACTCTGGAAACACCATATATTTT
-	-	TRBV7-2	TRBJ1-2	CASSLLPLGYGYTF	TGTGCCAGCAGCTTACTCCCTCTGGGCTATGGCTACACCTTC